This T cell receptor (beta chain) was sequenced during a study of T cell responses to AZD1222 COVID-19 vaccine. Findings and caveats of the study: Nearly half of unique spike-specific TCRs reportedly avoided B.1.351 and B.1.1.7 mutated regions. It was only 6 or 7 AZD1222 recipients who were seropositive at baseline.

This table comes from immunoSEQ multiplex PCR, and its TCRdb copy is limited to in-frame clones, with some not included. The sample lists around 150,000 clones; roughly 92% were seen once. The germline V gene has CDR1 SGHAT and CDR2 FQNNGV. CDR3 length equals 13 residues. Trimming removed 5 bases from V and 2 bases from J, with 7 bases in between. About this clone itself: Antigen: not known.

This TCR was recovered from an adult who received the AZD1222 COVID-19 vaccine. The input for sequencing was peripheral blood, taken 28 days after the second AZD1222 dose. The chain links TRBV11-2 to TRBJ2-1; D call uncertain. CDR3 residues: CASSRWAYNEQFF. Written as DNA, the CDR3 is TGTGCCAGCAGCCGGTGGGCCTACAATGAGCAGTTCTTC.